This T cell receptor beta chain was sequenced during a study of vaccination effects on CD4 cells after COVID-19. About the study: Post-vaccine sampling took place a median of 72 days after the second dose. General study results and limits: Few convalescent patients were included, and no early post-infection timepoints were sampled.

The CDR3 loop spans 15 amino acids. CDR1 and CDR2 from the germline V gene are MGHRA and YSYEKL. Trimming removed 1 base from V and 6 bases from J, with 14 bases in between. As regards this clone: Its antigen is undetermined.

The table came from immunoSEQ multiplex PCR; TCRdb's copy has only in-frame clones and leaves some out. In the table there are 75,000 or so clones, 60% to 80% of which are singletons. Antigen-specific CD4+ T cell clonotypes were called by their expansion after viral peptide-pool culture in ViraFEST. Cultured cells yielded isolated CD4+ T cells after nine to ten days. Participants were given two doses of BNT162b2 or mRNA-1273 vaccine. PBMC cultures contained over 1.5 million cells per well, roughly 10 IU/ml IL-2 and around 9.9 ug/ml peptides. Half-medium changes using IL-2 medium occurred on days 3 and 7.

The input for sequencing was CD4+ T cells from PBMCs cultured with HCoV-OC43 spike peptides, taken after COVID-19 vaccination. Subset described: HCoV-OC43 spike overlapping peptide pool stimulation. The origin of this receptor is a human donor who received a COVID-19 vaccine. The V call is TRBV4-1, the J call TRBJ2-3; unclear D gene. CDR3 nucleotides: TGCGCCAGCAGCCAAGCTCCTGTCTCGGTGGATACGCAGTATTTT. Amino acid sequence: CASSQAPVSVDTQYF.